The present T cell receptor beta chain was sequenced within a study of cytomegalovirus exposure and HLA in healthy donors. Overall study findings and caveats: One cluster of highly shared sequence variants probably arose as a sequencing artifact. According to the study, around 180 TCR beta chains were cytomegalovirus-associated. A later analysis linked a missense variant in DCLRE1C to the trimming of TCR beta V and J genes.

About this clone itself: What it binds is not known.

Germline-derived CDR1 and CDR2 are MNHEY and SVGAGI. This CDR3 has 15 residues. V shed 2 bases and J shed 1 base, with 11 bases lying between them. The PCR had 60 Vbeta and 13 Jbeta primers. Sequencing was performed with immunoSEQ multiplex PCR; in TCRdb, only in-frame clones are kept and a portion is missing. The data hold 250,000 to 350,000 clones, with under 90% observed a single time. The chain has TRBV6-5 and TRBJ1-1; maybe TRBD1 (5 bases). The clonotype was recovered from a girl aged 2-10 years in good health and CMV-seronegative. The sample consisted of PBMCs. The CDR3 loop reads CASSYTGHPNTEAFF. Written as DNA, the CDR3 is TGTGCCAGCAGTTACACCGGACACCCGAACACTGAAGCTTTCTTT.